What follows are 30 T cell receptor beta chains derived from one specimen sequenced in a study of identical twins. TCRdb reanalysed the 5' RACE reads using MiXCR and keeps one entry per CDR3 protein. The data show just under 550,000 distinct CDR3 sequences, around 15% seen once. These sequences were also reported in another study, on yellow fever vaccine responses in identical twins.

Material: CD4+ T cells sorted from blood. Receptors were obtained from a woman between 18 and 29 years old in good health.

The genes are TRBV20-1 and TRBJ2-3; a weak D match, TRBD2 (5 bases). V was clipped by 1 base and J by 10 bases, with 18 bases between them. The CDR3 has 14 residues. In germline, CDR1 is DFQATT, CDR2 SNEGSKA (reference sequence). The CDR3 sequence is CSARATGPRGSQYF. DNA of the CDR3: TGCAGTGCTAGAGCAACCGGGCCCAGAGGGTCGCAGTATTTT.

In its sample, this clonotype was seen a few times. This chain joins TRBV4-1 and TRBJ2-2, with D tentatively TRBD2 (6 bases). CDR1 is MGHRA, CDR2 YSYEKL, per germline. CDR3 length: 15 amino acids. The V gene lost 3 bases and the J gene lost 7 bases, with 15 bases spanning the gap. The CDR3 here is CASSQGPGGYGELFF. In DNA form, the CDR3 reads TGCGCCAGCAGCCAGGGACCTGGGGGGTACGGGGAGCTGTTTTTT.

This clonotype was detected many times. The rearrangement uses TRBV6-1 and TRBJ1-1; D might be TRBD1 (5 bases). Germline CDR1 reads MNHNS; CDR2 reads SASEGT. This CDR3 is 14 amino acids long. V dropped 9 bases and J dropped 0 bases, with 14 bases sitting between them. CDR3 sequence reads: CASREGTMNTEAFF. CDR3 coding DNA: TGTGCCAGTAGGGAAGGGACCATGAACACTGAAGCTTTCTTT.

Many counts were recorded for this clonotype. CDR3 in amino acids: CASGSPREGGTDTQYF. CDR3 coding DNA: TGTGCTAGTGGCTCCCCCAGGGAGGGAGGCACAGATACGCAGTATTTT. The rearrangement links TRBV12-5 to TRBJ2-3; 7 bases align to TRBD2. This CDR3 is built from 16 residues. Germline values: CDR1 LGHNT, CDR2 FRNRAP. The V segment lost 6 bases and the J segment 1 base; nucleotides outside the gene matches: 10. The full variable domain, its missing parts supplied by reference TRBV12-5 and TRBJ2-3, is DARVTQTPRHKVTEMGQEVTMRCQPILGHNTVFWYRQTMMQGLELLAYFRNRAPLDDSGMPKDRFSAEMPDATLATLKIQPSEPRDSAVYFCASGSPREGGTDTQYFGPGTRLTVL.

The chain uses TRBV18 and TRBJ2-1; TRBD2 aligns across 10 bases. V was pared by 1 base and J by 0 bases, with 6 bases of the junction left unmatched. Germline CDR1 and CDR2: KGHSH and LQKENI. This CDR3 spans 18 amino acids. The CDR3 DNA follows: TGTGCCAGCTCACCACGGCTAGCGGGGGAGGCCTCCTACAATGAGCAGTTCTTC. Protein: CASSPRLAGEASYNEQFF.

This chain joins TRBV6-1 and TRBJ2-7; 7 positions agree with TRBD1. The CDR3 covers 16 residues. Germline V gene lookup returns CDR1 MNHNS and CDR2 SASEGT. J gave up 5 bases and V 7 bases, and 17 bases lay outside the gene matches. This CDR3 reads CASTQHQSTGRDEQYF. CDR3 in DNA: TGTGCCAGCACCCAACACCAGTCGACAGGGCGGGACGAGCAGTACTTC.

This clonotype has ten or more counts. The chain recombines TRBV7-9 with TRBJ2-5, with D tentatively TRBD2 (6 bases). CDR1 and CDR2 (germline): SEHNR, FQNEAQ (reference sequence). This CDR3 is 17 amino acids long. V was shortened by 2 bases and J by 1 base, with 17 bases between the two germline ends. The CDR3, as DNA: TGTGCCAGCAGCTTAATCCCCGCGGGGAAACGCCAAGAGACCCAGTACTTC. It yields the protein CASSLIPAGKRQETQYF.

The chain uses TRBV20-1 and TRBJ2-2, with a possible D match to TRBD2 (6 bases). Trimming left V 1 base short and J 5 bases short, with 11 bases between. The germline gives CDR1 DFQATT, CDR2 SNEGSKA (reference sequence). The CDR3 consists of 14 residues. In DNA, the CDR3 is TGCAGTGCTAGAGGTCTAGGAGGGACCGGGGAGCTGTTTTTT. Amino acid sequence: CSARGLGGTGELFF.

The chain has TRBV12-3 or TRBV12-4 and TRBJ2-6; D is unresolved. This CDR3 has 15 amino acids. Trimming cost V 5 bases and J 4 bases, with 12 bases left between them. CDR3 protein: CASSPHGLGANVLTF. The CDR3 DNA follows: TGTGCCAGCAGTCCCCATGGTTTGGGGGCCAACGTCCTGACTTTC.

In this sample, this clonotype turned up many times. The chain has TRBV12-3 or TRBV12-4 and TRBJ2-1; D is perhaps TRBD2 (5 bases). This CDR3 has 17 residues. V was cut by 5 bases and J by 0 bases, with 17 bases left in between. Here the CDR3 reads CASSPAPSISSYNEQFF. The CDR3 DNA follows: TGTGCCAGCAGTCCAGCTCCTAGCATAAGCTCCTACAATGAGCAGTTCTTC.

To note about this clonotype: A read error may produce the germline difference seen at one junction end. The genes are TRBV20-1 and TRBJ2-1, with 15 bases lining up with TRBD2. The germline V gene encodes CDR1 DFQATT and CDR2 SNEGSKA (reference sequence). The CDR3 consists of 11 residues. CDR3 coding DNA: TGCAGTGCTCGGACTAGCGGGGGGGCGATCTTC. This gives the protein CSARTSGGAIF.

V is TRBV6-1 and J is TRBJ1-5, with D unresolved. The CDR3 extends over 13 amino acids. Deletions cut 6 bases from V and 0 bases from J, with 6 bases between. Germline CDR1 and CDR2: MNHNS and SASEGT. The CDR3 reads CASRMYSNQPQHF. The CDR3 DNA sequence: TGTGCCAGCAGGATGTATAGCAATCAGCCCCAGCATTTT.

The chain joins TRBV5-1 to TRBJ2-1; D may be TRBD1 or TRBD2 (6 bases each). Germline assignment: CDR1 SGHRS and CDR2 YFSETQ. V dropped 3 bases and J dropped 7 bases, with 17 bases sitting between them. This CDR3 comprises 15 residues. CDR3: CASSSRGGIENEQFF. CDR3 nucleotide sequence: TGCGCCAGCAGCTCCAGGGGCGGGATTGAGAATGAGCAGTTCTTC.

The V call is TRBV5-1, the J call TRBJ2-1, with D possibly TRBD2 on 6 matching bases. This CDR3 spans 15 amino acids. Germline V lookup: CDR1 SGHRS, CDR2 YFSETQ. Trimming left V 1 base short and J 7 bases short, with 15 bases between. As DNA, the CDR3 is TGCGCCAGCAGCTTGTGGCGGGGAGAGGCAAATGAGCAGTTCTTC. Translation: CASSLWRGEANEQFF.

This clonotype was detected a few times. V gene TRBV2 combines with J gene TRBJ1-2; the D gene is possibly TRBD1 (6 bases). Trimming removed 10 bases from V and 5 bases from J, with 17 bases in between. Germline V gene sequence: CDR1 SNHLY, CDR2 FYNNEI. CDR3 size: 13 residues. The CDR3 here is CAKQGRLWYGYTF. As DNA, the CDR3 is TGTGCCAAACAGGGCCGGTTGTGGTATGGCTACACCTTC.

This clonotype was counted between two and nine times. The chain employs TRBV20-1 and TRBJ2-4; D gene uncertain. CDR3 length equals 15 residues. Trimming cost V 0 bases and J 6 bases, with 15 bases left between them. The germline CDR1 and CDR2 sequences are DFQATT and SNEGSKA (reference sequence). The CDR3 loop reads CSARDLKDRSNIQYF. CDR3 sequence (DNA): TGCAGTGCTAGAGACCTCAAGGATCGATCAAACATTCAGTACTTC.

This clonotype has just a few counts. The V call is TRBV15, the J call TRBJ2-3; TRBD1 matches at 7 bases. Looked up from germline, CDR1 is LNHNV and CDR2 is YYDKDF (reference sequence). Germline trimming cut 2 bases from V and 2 bases from J; bases unmatched to any gene: 10. There are 17 residues in the CDR3. The CDR3 DNA is TGTGCCACCAGCAGAAATCCCCCGGGACAGCTCACAGATACGCAGTATTTT. This gives the protein CATSRNPPGQLTDTQYF. The full variable domain, its missing parts supplied by reference TRBV15 and TRBJ2-3, is DAMVIQNPRYQVTQFGKPVTLSCSQTLNHNVMYWYQQKSSQAPKLLFHYYDKDFNNEADTPDNFQSRRPNTSFCFLDIRSPGLGDTAMYLCATSRNPPGQLTDTQYFGPGTRLTVL.

This clonotype was found many times. The chain employs TRBV12-3 or TRBV12-4 and TRBJ1-4; tentative D call: TRBD1 (6 bases). This CDR3 is 15 amino acids long. V shed 4 bases and J shed 4 bases, with 13 bases lying between them. The DNA for the CDR3 is TGTGCCAGCAGTTCCCTCGGGGGGCTTAATGAAAAACTGTTTTTT. It encodes CASSSLGGLNEKLFF.

This clonotype was seen more than once but under ten times. This chain uses TRBV12-3 or TRBV12-4 with TRBJ2-4; 10 positions match TRBD1. The junction had 15 bases not matched to a gene; V was cut back by 1 base and J by 0 bases. The CDR3 sequence is 21 residues long. CDR3 residues: CASSLVVSGTGAKIAKNIQYF. DNA of the CDR3: TGTGCCAGCAGTTTAGTGGTCTCTGGGACAGGGGCGAAAATAGCCAAAAACATTCAGTACTTC.

This clonotype appeared many times. The CDR3 is CSATSGGANTQYF. CDR3 coding DNA: TGCAGTGCAACTAGCGGGGGGGCGAATACGCAGTATTTT. The chain is built from TRBV20-1 and TRBJ2-3; TRBD2 matches at 13 bases. After removal of 6 bases from V and 7 bases from J, the junction contained 4 bases not matched to a gene. CDR3 length: 13 amino acids. CDR1 DFQATT and CDR2 SNEGSKA come from the germline V gene (reference sequence).

This clonotype was seen more than once but under ten times. The genes are TRBV29-1 and TRBJ2-5; D is perhaps TRBD2 (8 bases). V lost 7 bases and J 3 bases, leaving 21 bases between the germline ends. The length of the CDR3 is 15 residues. Germline values: CDR1 SQVTM, CDR2 ANQGSEA. The CDR3 nucleotides read TGCAGCGCCCAGGGGGGTAGCGGGATAAAAGAGACCCAGTACTTC. The encoded protein is CSAQGGSGIKETQYF. The variable domain in full, completed from reference TRBV29-1 and TRBJ2-5, reads SAVISQKPSRDICQRGTSLTIQCQVDSQVTMMFWYRQQPGQSLTLIATANQGSEATYESGFVIDKFPISRPNLTFSTLTVSNMSPEDSSIYLCSAQGGSGIKETQYFGPGTRLLVL.

V is TRBV12-3 or TRBV12-4 and J is TRBJ2-4; D is possibly TRBD2 (5 bases). The germline V and J ends were trimmed by 1 base and 0 bases, with 19 bases remaining between them. This CDR3 is built from 19 residues. CDR3 DNA: TGTGCCAGCAGTTTAGGAGAGGACTCCAAACTGCTAGCCAAAAACATTCAGTACTTC. Translating gives CASSLGEDSKLLAKNIQYF.

The sample holds many counts of this clonotype. The chain has TRBV3-1 and TRBJ2-1; TRBD2 matches at 10 bases. The CDR3 consists of 15 residues. Germline V lookup: CDR1 LGHDT, CDR2 YNNKEL (reference sequence). The V and J ends lost 2 bases and 7 bases, in that order; junction bases with no gene match: 5. This CDR3 reads CASSQLASGGNEQFF. In nucleotides, the CDR3 is TGTGCCAGCAGCCAACTTGCTAGCGGGGGAAATGAGCAGTTCTTC.

The rearrangement uses TRBV11-2 and TRBJ2-1; 7 positions match TRBD2. Looked up from germline, CDR1 is SGHAT and CDR2 is FQNNGV. V was pared by 4 bases and J by 6 bases, with 6 bases of the junction left unmatched. This CDR3 is 14 amino acids long. In DNA, the CDR3 is TGTGCCAGCAGCTCGGGGGGAAAAGGCAATGAGCAGTTCTTC. It codes for CASSSGGKGNEQFF.

This clonotype occurred a few times. As DNA, the CDR3 is TGTGCCAGCAGTTACCCGGAGGGGGGGGGTCAGCCCCAGCATTTT. The encoded protein is CASSYPEGGGQPQHF. The chain combines TRBV6-5 with TRBJ1-5; possibly TRBD1 for D (6 bases). CDR3 length: 15 residues. The germline gives CDR1 MNHEY, CDR2 SVGAGI. The germline V and J ends were trimmed by 2 bases and 6 bases, with 14 bases remaining between them.

This clonotype was recorded a few times. The chain links TRBV20-1 to TRBJ1-2, with D possibly TRBD1 on 5 matching bases. Germline V gene lookup returns CDR1 DFQATT and CDR2 SNEGSKA (reference sequence). Trimming took off 6 bases at V and 3 bases at J, with 14 bases between the two ends. This CDR3 spans 13 amino acids. CDR3 sequence reads: CSAYLTGYYGYTF. The CDR3 bases are TGCAGTGCCTACCTAACAGGATACTATGGCTACACCTTC.

The chain joins TRBV10-3 to TRBJ2-2, with 14 bases aligning to TRBD2. This CDR3 comprises 16 residues. Germline V CDR1 and CDR2: ENHRY, SYGVKD. V lost 10 bases and J lost 3; bases outside the gene matches: 7. CDR3 bases: TGTGCCACCTCGACTAGCGGGAGGGTAGACACCGGGGAGCTGTTTTTT. Its translation is CATSTSGRVDTGELFF.

In this sample, this clonotype turned up a few times. The chain recombines TRBV11-3 with TRBJ2-3; D perhaps matches TRBD2 (5 bases). This CDR3 has 13 residues. V was shortened by 7 bases and J by 3 bases, with 11 bases between the two germline ends. Germline assignment: CDR1 SGHNT and CDR2 YENEEA. CDR3 sequence reads: CASTLRGTDTQYF. Here the CDR3 DNA reads TGTGCCAGCACGCTACGGGGAACAGATACGCAGTATTTT.

The gene calls are TRBV18 and TRBJ2-1, with TRBD1 matching over 9 bases. The CDR3 consists of 16 residues. Germline CDR1 and CDR2: KGHSH and LQKENI. V was clipped by 1 base and J by 5 bases; unmatched bases: 6. The CDR3 DNA follows: TGTGCCAGCTCACCACGTTTCCGGACAGGGGACAATGAGCAGTTCTTC. Its protein product is CASSPRFRTGDNEQFF.

This clonotype was recorded many times. V and J are TRBV6-1 and TRBJ2-3; 9 bases match TRBD2. The germline CDR1 and CDR2 sequences are MNHNS and SASEGT. The CDR3 is 14 amino acids. With 10 bases clipped from V and 0 bases from J, the junction kept 5 bases outside the gene matches. CDR3: CATTSGPSTDTQYF. CDR3 coding DNA: TGTGCCACGACTAGCGGACCTAGCACAGATACGCAGTATTTT.